The 9 T cell receptor beta chains presented below share a single source sample, sequenced in a study of neurological immune-mediated disorders. TCRdb independently ran MiXCR on the 5' RACE reads; one entry per CDR3 protein. The sample includes fewer than 85,000 distinct CDR3 sequences, about 4% of them seen just once. Material for sequencing was PBMCs. The receptors derive from a man aged 25-45 years with multiple sclerosis.

Many counts were recorded for this clonotype. The chain is built from TRBV29-1 and TRBJ1-2, with D possibly TRBD1 on 6 matching bases. The ends were cut back, 1 base at V and 11 bases at J, with 14 bases in the middle. Germline CDR1 reads SQVTM; CDR2 reads ANQGSEA. This CDR3 comprises 12 residues. The CDR3 spells CSVEGWGQGYTF. The CDR3 region has the DNA TGCAGCGTTGAAGGCTGGGGGCAGGGATACACCTTC.

This clonotype was seen more than once but under ten times. The chain recombines TRBV19 with TRBJ2-2, with D possibly being TRBD2 (5 bases). Germline CDR1 LNHDA, CDR2 SQIVND (reference sequence). Trimming cost V 6 bases and J 5 bases, with 13 bases left between them. CDR3 length: 14 residues. The CDR3, as DNA: TGTGCCAGTAGAACTAGGGATCTAACCGGGGAGCTGTTTTTT. Its protein product is CASRTRDLTGELFF.

This clonotype has a count of ten or more. The chain recombines TRBV7-2 with TRBJ1-1; no clear D. Germline assignment: CDR1 SGHTA and CDR2 FQGNSA. Between the trimmed V and J ends, which lost 7 bases and 4 bases, there was a span of 16 bases. The CDR3 loop spans 14 amino acids. CDR3 bases: TGTGCCAGCATCCCCCTCTTGCGAAGCACTGAAGCTTTCTTT. The encoded protein is CASIPLLRSTEAFF.

This clonotype was detected many times. J is TRBJ1-1 and V is TRBV6-5; D gene unclear. CDR3 length equals 15 residues. The germline V gene has CDR1 MNHEY and CDR2 SVGAGI. V lost 0 bases to trimming and J lost 3 bases, with 11 bases between them. The CDR3 protein is CASSYSASGYTEAFF. The DNA for the CDR3 is TGTGCCAGCAGTTACTCGGCCTCGGGGTACACTGAAGCTTTCTTT.

This clonotype came up many times. This chain connects TRBV20-1 to TRBJ1-6, with D perhaps TRBD1 (5 bases). Germline V lookup: CDR1 DFQATT, CDR2 SNEGSKA (reference sequence). The germline V and J ends were trimmed by 1 base and 0 bases, with 7 bases remaining between them. This CDR3 spans 15 amino acids. The CDR3 region has the DNA TGCAGTGCTAGAGCAGGGAGCTCCTATAATTCACCCCTCCACTTT. It codes for CSARAGSSYNSPLHF.

At least ten counts were recorded for this clonotype. This chain links TRBV4-1 with TRBJ2-5, with D possibly being TRBD1 (5 bases). The ends were cut back, 6 bases at V and 2 bases at J, with 16 bases in the middle. The CDR3 extends over 15 amino acids. Germline assignment: CDR1 MGHRA and CDR2 YSYEKL. The CDR3 sequence is CASSLGQLIQETQYF. CDR3 DNA: TGCGCCAGCAGTCTGGGGCAGCTTATTCAAGAGACCCAGTACTTC.

Ten or more counts support this clonotype. The gene calls are TRBV11-2 and TRBJ2-1; 10 nucleotides align to TRBD2. The germline gives CDR1 SGHAT, CDR2 FQNNGV. V was clipped by 2 bases and J by 0 bases; unmatched bases: 10. There are 19 residues in the CDR3. The CDR3 region is CASSLFMSLAGASYNEQFF. In DNA, the CDR3 is TGTGCCAGCAGCTTATTTATGTCGCTAGCGGGGGCCTCCTACAATGAGCAGTTCTTC.

This clonotype was found many times. The chain recombines TRBV7-8 with TRBJ2-7; TRBD1 matches at 9 bases. Germline-derived CDR1 and CDR2 are SGHVS and FQNEAQ. V was pared by 2 bases and J by 3 bases, with 5 bases of the junction left unmatched. The CDR3 sequence is 15 residues long. The CDR3 is CASSLIGTGLYEQYF. The CDR3 DNA reads as TGTGCCAGCAGCTTAATTGGGACAGGGCTCTACGAGCAGTACTTC. Filled out from reference TRBV7-8 and TRBJ2-7, the complete variable domain reads GAGVSQSPRYKVAKRGQDVALRCDPISGHVSLFWYQQALGQGPEFLTYFQNEAQLDKSGLPSDRFFAERPEGSVSTLKIQRTQQEDSAVYLCASSLIGTGLYEQYFGPGTRLTVT.

This clonotype came up many times. V is TRBV20-1 and J is TRBJ1-2; D is undetermined. CDR1 is DFQATT and CDR2 is SNEGSKA in the germline V gene (reference sequence). CDR3 length: 13 amino acids. Trimming pared 4 bases from V and 7 bases from J, leaving 16 bases between. The CDR3 region has the DNA TGCAGTGCTATCCCGCGAGGGTGGGGTGGCTACACCTTC. This codes for CSAIPRGWGGYTF.